Listed here is a single T cell receptor beta chain. The antigen is unknown. This specimen belongs to a study of cytomegalovirus exposure and HLA in healthy donors. The PCR used 60 Vbeta and 13 Jbeta primers. The repertoire was sequenced with immunoSEQ multiplex PCR; TCRdb's copy has only in-frame clones and lacks some. The table lists about 130,000 clones, around 86% of them singletons. The CDR3 has 12 amino acids. V lost 6 bases and J 9 bases, leaving 12 bases between the germline ends. Germline CDR1 reads LNHDA; CDR2 reads SQIVND (reference sequence). Whole-study findings and limits: Clonal expansion, a later analysis showed, was greater in HLA-associated TCR beta chains than in equally common others. Previously analyzed data showed that most TCR beta V segments were productive at a frequency of about 87% or about 30%. Rarity held for most TCR sequences, but there were some public TCRs that occurred in many donors. A likely sequencing artifact accounted for one observed cluster of highly shared sequence variants.

The sequencing sample was made of PBMCs. The V call is TRBV19, the J call TRBJ1-5; D uncertain. The source is a woman in her forties or fifties in good health and CMV-seropositive. The chain's CDR3 is CASRKRAMPQHF. The CDR3 coding sequence is TGTGCCAGTAGGAAGAGGGCCATGCCCCAGCATTTT.